These T cell receptor beta chains were read from a single sample in a study of shared clonotypes between healthy human individuals. Generated by immunoSEQ multiplex PCR, the TCRdb table keeps only in-frame clones and is missing some. The table has about 480,000 clones, 79% seen once. Sequenced sample: PBMCs. The source of these receptors is a woman between 40 and 55 years old in good health. Some clones in this sample may be carry-over from other donors' samples. Both conserved end residues are part of each CDR3. Each record gives: D gene, J gene, clone size, V gene, CDR3 protein, CDR3 DNA. A D gene is named only where the DNA matches it firmly. Size values are once, few and many counts, or a class for expanded clones, and some rows have none.

d_call: NA; j_call: TRBJ2-3; clone_size: NA; v_call: TRBV2; cdr3_aa: CASSEILLADTDTQYF; cdr3_nt: TGTGCCAGCAGTGAAATATTGCTGGCGGACACAGATACGCAGTATTTT
d_call: NA; j_call: TRBJ2-7; clone_size: NA; v_call: TRBV30; cdr3_aa: CAWSHTRTETYEQYF; cdr3_nt: TGTGCCTGGAGCCACACAAGGACAGAGACCTACGAGCAGTACTTC
d_call: TRBD1; j_call: TRBJ2-7; clone_size: NA; v_call: TRBV2; cdr3_aa: CASSLGTGFTYEQYF; cdr3_nt: TGTGCCAGCAGTCTTGGGACAGGATTTACCTACGAGCAGTACTTC
d_call: TRBD2; j_call: TRBJ2-1; clone_size: few; v_call: TRBV25-1; cdr3_aa: CASSWGGGRRSDEQFF; cdr3_nt: TGTGCCAGCAGCTGGGGGGGCGGGAGGAGATCCGATGAGCAGTTCTTC
d_call: NA; j_call: TRBJ1-2; clone_size: NA; v_call: TRBV18; cdr3_aa: CASSPVSGNYGYTF; cdr3_nt: TGTGCCAGCTCACCAGTCTCAGGAAACTATGGCTACACCTTC
d_call: NA; j_call: TRBJ1-5; clone_size: NA; v_call: TRBV2; cdr3_aa: CASSEEGGPQPQHF; cdr3_nt: TGTGCCAGCAGTGAAGAGGGGGGCCCTCAGCCCCAGCATTTT
d_call: TRBD1; j_call: TRBJ1-1; clone_size: NA; v_call: TRBV30; cdr3_aa: CAWSVTGGDTEAFF; cdr3_nt: TGTGCCTGGAGTGTAACAGGGGGTGACACTGAAGCTTTCTTT
d_call: NA; j_call: TRBJ2-7; clone_size: NA; v_call: TRBV4-2; cdr3_aa: CASSQDRTIRNEQYF; cdr3_nt: TGTGCCAGCAGCCAAGACCGGACTATCCGAAACGAGCAGTACTTC
d_call: NA; j_call: TRBJ2-7; clone_size: many; v_call: TRBV28; cdr3_aa: CASSPPTGLSYEQYF; cdr3_nt: TGTGCCAGCAGCCCCCCCACCGGGCTCTCCTACGAGCAGTACTTC
d_call: NA; j_call: TRBJ1-5; clone_size: NA; v_call: TRBV11-3; cdr3_aa: CASSLYPATPLVQPQHF; cdr3_nt: TGTGCCAGCAGCTTATATCCGGCGACCCCGCTAGTTCAGCCCCAGCATTTT
d_call: TRBD1; j_call: TRBJ2-5; clone_size: NA; v_call: TRBV7-6; cdr3_aa: CASSLYRGPEETQYF; cdr3_nt: TGTGCCAGCAGCTTATACAGGGGGCCGGAGGAGACCCAGTACTTC
d_call: NA; j_call: TRBJ1-4; clone_size: NA; v_call: TRBV7-3; cdr3_aa: CASSLDHGEKLFF; cdr3_nt: TGTGCCAGCAGCTTAGATCACGGGGAAAAACTGTTTTTT
d_call: NA; j_call: TRBJ2-7; clone_size: NA; v_call: TRBV5-1; cdr3_aa: CASSGLLGGYEQYF; cdr3_nt: TGCGCCAGCAGCGGGCTTTTGGGGGGCTACGAGCAGTACTTC
d_call: NA; j_call: TRBJ1-1; clone_size: NA; v_call: TRBV7-9; cdr3_aa: CASTIGWDLNTEAFF; cdr3_nt: TGTGCCAGCACTATCGGGTGGGACCTAAACACTGAAGCTTTCTTT
d_call: NA; j_call: TRBJ1-1; clone_size: NA; v_call: TRBV7-9; cdr3_aa: CASSLGWGRGAFF; cdr3_nt: TGTGCCAGCAGCTTAGGTTGGGGCAGGGGTGCTTTCTTT
d_call: NA; j_call: TRBJ2-5; clone_size: NA; v_call: TRBV7-9; cdr3_aa: CASSSGQFYGRETQYF; cdr3_nt: TGTGCCAGCAGCTCCGGACAATTCTACGGACGAGAGACCCAGTACTTC
d_call: TRBD2; j_call: TRBJ2-3; clone_size: NA; v_call: TRBV9; cdr3_aa: CASSVGSRGGRTADTQYF; cdr3_nt: TGTGCCAGCAGCGTAGGGAGCCGTGGCGGGAGGACGGCAGATACGCAGTATTTT
d_call: TRBD2; j_call: TRBJ2-2; clone_size: NA; v_call: TRBV28; cdr3_aa: CASSLSASGANTGELFF; cdr3_nt: TGTGCCAGCAGCCTCTCCGCTAGCGGCGCGAACACCGGGGAGCTGTTTTTT
d_call: NA; j_call: TRBJ2-5; clone_size: NA; v_call: TRBV11-2; cdr3_aa: CASSLAGGETQYF; cdr3_nt: TGTGCCAGCAGCTTAGCCGGCGGTGAGACCCAGTACTTC
d_call: NA; j_call: TRBJ2-1; clone_size: NA; v_call: TRBV10-3; cdr3_aa: CAISESTTLLNEQFF; cdr3_nt: TGTGCCATCAGTGAGTCAACAACCTTGTTGAATGAGCAGTTCTTC
d_call: NA; j_call: TRBJ2-7; clone_size: NA; v_call: TRBV18; cdr3_aa: CASSKDKGQTYEQYF; cdr3_nt: TGTGCCAGCTCAAAGGACAAGGGTCAGACCTACGAGCAGTACTTC
d_call: TRBD1; j_call: TRBJ2-5; clone_size: NA; v_call: TRBV29-1; cdr3_aa: CSVGQGAGETQYF; cdr3_nt: TGCAGCGTTGGACAGGGGGCAGGAGAGACCCAGTACTTC
d_call: TRBD2; j_call: TRBJ2-2; clone_size: once; v_call: TRBV4-1; cdr3_aa: CASSVGPSGANTGELFF; cdr3_nt: TGCGCCAGCAGCGTGGGGCCTAGCGGAGCGAACACCGGGGAGCTGTTTTTT
d_call: TRBD2; j_call: TRBJ2-1; clone_size: few; v_call: TRBV28; cdr3_aa: CASSLVSGRARDEQFF; cdr3_nt: TGTGCCAGCAGTTTGGTCAGCGGGAGGGCCCGGGATGAGCAGTTCTTC
d_call: NA; j_call: TRBJ2-2; clone_size: NA; v_call: TRBV11-2; cdr3_aa: CASTRGPNTGELFF; cdr3_nt: TGTGCCAGCACACGCGGACCTAACACCGGGGAGCTGTTTTTT
d_call: TRBD1; j_call: TRBJ2-3; clone_size: NA; v_call: TRBV9; cdr3_aa: CASSGTGGGTKDTQYF; cdr3_nt: TGTGCCAGCAGCGGGACAGGGGGCGGGACCAAAGATACGCAGTATTTT
d_call: TRBD1; j_call: TRBJ1-1; clone_size: NA; v_call: TRBV5-1; cdr3_aa: CASSFRQGAGTEAFF; cdr3_nt: TGCGCCAGCAGCTTCCGACAGGGGGCAGGCACTGAAGCTTTCTTT
d_call: TRBD2; j_call: TRBJ2-7; clone_size: NA; v_call: TRBV18; cdr3_aa: CASSPPSGRRYEQYF; cdr3_nt: TGTGCCAGCTCACCACCTAGCGGGAGACGGTACGAGCAGTACTTC
d_call: NA; j_call: TRBJ2-3; clone_size: few; v_call: TRBV4-2; cdr3_aa: CASSQSSYTDTQYF; cdr3_nt: TGTGCCAGCAGCCAATCCTCGTACACAGATACGCAGTATTTT
d_call: NA; j_call: TRBJ1-3; clone_size: NA; v_call: TRBV28; cdr3_aa: CASSLNMGGNTIYF; cdr3_nt: TGTGCCAGCAGTTTAAACATGGGTGGAAACACCATATATTTT
d_call: NA; j_call: TRBJ2-7; clone_size: NA; v_call: TRBV11-2; cdr3_aa: CASSLDTQGYEQYF; cdr3_nt: TGTGCCAGCAGCTTAGATACCCAGGGCTACGAGCAGTACTTC
d_call: NA; j_call: TRBJ1-5; clone_size: NA; v_call: TRBV25-1; cdr3_aa: CASSESADRAQHF; cdr3_nt: TGTGCCAGCAGTGAATCTGCAGACCGGGCCCAGCATTTT
d_call: TRBD1; j_call: TRBJ1-1; clone_size: once; v_call: TRBV7-9; cdr3_aa: CASSRPQGGGVAFF; cdr3_nt: TGTGCCAGCAGCCGACCTCAGGGGGGAGGGGTAGCTTTCTTT
d_call: NA; j_call: TRBJ2-7; clone_size: NA; v_call: TRBV14; cdr3_aa: CASSQVAYEQYF; cdr3_nt: TGTGCCAGCAGCCAAGTGGCATACGAGCAGTACTTC
d_call: NA; j_call: TRBJ1-1; clone_size: once; v_call: TRBV10-3; cdr3_aa: CAISGSGPTSLMNTEAFF; cdr3_nt: TGTGCCATCAGTGGGTCCGGGCCGACCTCACTCATGAACACTGAAGCTTTCTTT
d_call: NA; j_call: TRBJ1-5; clone_size: NA; v_call: TRBV28; cdr3_aa: CASSSPPQGRQPQHF; cdr3_nt: TGTGCCAGCAGTTCCCCCCCCCAAGGGCGTCAGCCCCAGCATTTT
d_call: NA; j_call: TRBJ1-3; clone_size: once; v_call: TRBV7-2; cdr3_aa: CASSPGPGSGNTIYF; cdr3_nt: TGTGCCAGCAGCCCCGGACCGGGCTCTGGAAACACCATATATTTT
d_call: NA; j_call: TRBJ2-1; clone_size: NA; v_call: TRBV27; cdr3_aa: CASRTPATNQQFF; cdr3_nt: TGTGCCAGCAGGACACCGGCCACGAACCAGCAGTTCTTC
d_call: TRBD1; j_call: TRBJ1-2; clone_size: NA; v_call: TRBV28; cdr3_aa: CASSPPFGTGGQDGYTF; cdr3_nt: TGTGCCAGCAGTCCTCCATTCGGGACAGGGGGCCAGGATGGCTACACCTTC
d_call: TRBD1; j_call: TRBJ1-1; clone_size: NA; v_call: TRBV6-5; cdr3_aa: CASSFDRGNTEAFF; cdr3_nt: TGTGCCAGCAGCTTCGACAGGGGAAACACTGAAGCTTTCTTT
d_call: TRBD1; j_call: TRBJ1-1; clone_size: NA; v_call: TRBV4-1; cdr3_aa: CASSHHGQGRNTEAFF; cdr3_nt: TGCGCCAGCAGCCATCACGGACAGGGCCGGAACACTGAAGCTTTCTTT
d_call: NA; j_call: TRBJ1-2; clone_size: NA; v_call: TRBV14; cdr3_aa: CASSPRIGAGYTF; cdr3_nt: TGTGCCAGCAGCCCGAGGATAGGGGCTGGCTACACCTTC
d_call: TRBD1; j_call: TRBJ1-4; clone_size: few; v_call: TRBV27; cdr3_aa: CASRDRGYNEKLFF; cdr3_nt: TGTGCCAGCAGAGACAGGGGGTATAATGAAAAACTGTTTTTT
d_call: TRBD2; j_call: TRBJ2-7; clone_size: NA; v_call: TRBV27; cdr3_aa: CASSLYPGGEWVYEQYF; cdr3_nt: TGTGCCAGCAGTTTGTATCCGGGGGGGGAGTGGGTATACGAGCAGTACTTC
d_call: NA; j_call: TRBJ1-5; clone_size: NA; v_call: TRBV18; cdr3_aa: CASSPQSGDQPQHF; cdr3_nt: TGTGCCAGCTCACCACAATCAGGAGATCAGCCCCAGCATTTT
d_call: NA; j_call: TRBJ2-3; clone_size: NA; v_call: TRBV18; cdr3_aa: CANSPPNGDTQYF; cdr3_nt: TGTGCCAACTCACCACCGAATGGAGATACGCAGTATTTT
d_call: NA; j_call: TRBJ2-7; clone_size: NA; v_call: TRBV7-2; cdr3_aa: CASSPLGAEQYF; cdr3_nt: TGTGCCAGCAGCCCGTTAGGGGCTGAGCAGTACTTC
d_call: NA; j_call: TRBJ1-4; clone_size: NA; v_call: TRBV27; cdr3_aa: CASSLRQGATNEKLFF; cdr3_nt: TGTGCCAGCAGTTTAAGGCAGGGTGCAACTAATGAAAAACTGTTTTTT
d_call: NA; j_call: TRBJ2-5; clone_size: few; v_call: TRBV7-2; cdr3_aa: CASSPQETQYF; cdr3_nt: TGTGCCAGCAGCCCCCAAGAGACCCAGTACTTC
d_call: TRBD2; j_call: TRBJ2-1; clone_size: NA; v_call: TRBV5-1; cdr3_aa: CASSLGTSGYNEQFF; cdr3_nt: TGCGCCAGCAGCTTGGGCACTAGCGGATACAATGAGCAGTTCTTC
d_call: NA; j_call: TRBJ1-5; clone_size: NA; v_call: TRBV29-1; cdr3_aa: CSVGGGNSNQPQHF; cdr3_nt: TGCAGCGTTGGTGGAGGGAATAGCAATCAGCCCCAGCATTTT